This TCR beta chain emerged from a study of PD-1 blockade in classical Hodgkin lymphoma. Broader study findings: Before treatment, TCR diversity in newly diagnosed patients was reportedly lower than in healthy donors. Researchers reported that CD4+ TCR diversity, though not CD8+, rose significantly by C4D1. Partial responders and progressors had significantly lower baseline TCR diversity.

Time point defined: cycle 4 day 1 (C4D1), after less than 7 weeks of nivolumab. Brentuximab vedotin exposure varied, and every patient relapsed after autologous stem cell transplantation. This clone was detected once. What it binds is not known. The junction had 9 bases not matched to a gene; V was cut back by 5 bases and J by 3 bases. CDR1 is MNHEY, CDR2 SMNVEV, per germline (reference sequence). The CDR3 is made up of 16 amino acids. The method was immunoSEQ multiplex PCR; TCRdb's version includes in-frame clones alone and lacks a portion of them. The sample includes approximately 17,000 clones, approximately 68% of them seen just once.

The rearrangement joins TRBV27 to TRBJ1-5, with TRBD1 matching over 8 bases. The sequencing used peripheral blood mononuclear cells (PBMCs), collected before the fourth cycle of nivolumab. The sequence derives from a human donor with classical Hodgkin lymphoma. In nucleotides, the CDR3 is TGTGCCAGCAGTCCGTCACAGGGGGTGGTCAATCAGCCCCAGCATTTT. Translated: CASSPSQGVVNQPQHF.